The 26 T cell receptor beta chains reported below all come from one sample, sequenced in a study of blood T cells in healthy people across ages. Together with a sample-barcoded 5' primer, a J-beta primer mix was included in a second PCR lasting about 6 to 11 cycles. One entry per CDR3 protein results from TCRdb running MiXCR on the 5' RACE reads. The sample holds 250,000 to 300,000 distinct CDR3 sequences, around 30% seen once. Sequenced: blood. The source of these receptors is a woman in her 70s in good health.

The rearrangement joins TRBV9 to TRBJ2-3, with D perhaps matching TRBD1 or TRBD2 (7 bases each). This CDR3 contains 14 residues. In germline, CDR1 is SGDLS, CDR2 YYNGEE. Trimming took 1 base from V and 3 from J, leaving 9 bases between them. CDR3 in amino acids: CASSVQGGTDTQYF. The DNA for the CDR3 is TGTGCCAGCAGCGTACAGGGGGGGACAGATACGCAGTATTTT.

In its sample, this clonotype was seen a few times. The chain is built from TRBV7-2 and TRBJ2-7; 8 nucleotides agree with TRBD2. The length of the CDR3 is 14 residues. Germline loops: CDR1 SGHTA, CDR2 FQGNSA. V lost 5 bases and J lost 3; bases outside the gene matches: 6. The CDR3 loop reads CASSPWTSSYEQYF. The CDR3 DNA is TGTGCCAGCAGCCCGTGGACTAGCAGCTACGAGCAGTACTTC.

The genes are TRBV3-1 and TRBJ2-5; D is possibly TRBD2 (6 bases). The DNA matches TRBJ2-7 better at its end, which makes the J call doubtful. This CDR3 spans 13 amino acids. Germline V lookup: CDR1 LGHDT, CDR2 YNNKEL (reference sequence). The CDR3 DNA reads as TGTGCCAGCAGCCAACCAGGGAGGTACGAGCAGTACTTC. Amino acid sequence: CASSQPGRYEQYF.

V is TRBV20-1 and J is TRBJ2-1, with D maybe TRBD1 (6 bases). Germline assignment: CDR1 DFQATT and CDR2 SNEGSKA (reference sequence). The V end was cut by 6 bases, the J end by 6 bases, with 12 bases between. The CDR3 is 12 residues long. The CDR3 region has the DNA TGCAGTGCGAACAGGGAAAGCAATGAGCAGTTCTTC. As protein: CSANRESNEQFF.

In this sample, this clonotype turned up a few times. V is TRBV3-1 and J is TRBJ1-2; possibly TRBD1 for D (5 bases). CDR1 is LGHDT and CDR2 is YNNKEL in the germline V gene (reference sequence). This CDR3 has 15 amino acids. V gave up 7 bases and J gave up 6 bases, with 21 bases separating them. For the CDR3, the DNA is TGTGCCAGCAACGCCATTCTCGGGGCAGCGGATGGCTACACCTTC. Protein sequence: CASNAILGAADGYTF.

The V call is TRBV29-1, the J call TRBJ2-3; a weak D match, TRBD1 (6 bases). V was shortened by 7 bases and J by 1 base, with 18 bases between the two germline ends. CDR1 is SQVTM and CDR2 is ANQGSEA in the germline V gene. The CDR3 is made up of 15 amino acids. CDR3 coding DNA: TGCAGCGGCGGACAGTTCTCCTTAGGCACAGATACGCAGTATTTT. Protein sequence: CSGGQFSLGTDTQYF.

This clonotype showed up many times. The chain uses TRBV5-1 and TRBJ2-1; TRBD2 agrees at 7 bases. This CDR3 contains 15 residues. V shed 4 bases and J 6 bases; nucleotides not matched to a gene: 10. CDR1 and CDR2 (germline): SGHRS, YFSETQ. The CDR3 here is CASSGTGTTVNEQFF. The CDR3 coding sequence is TGCGCCAGCAGCGGGACCGGGACTACGGTCAATGAGCAGTTCTTC.

The chain has TRBV20-1 and TRBJ2-4, with D tentatively TRBD2 (7 bases). From germline, CDR1 is DFQATT and CDR2 SNEGSKA (reference sequence). This CDR3 has 14 residues. Trimming stripped 6 bases from V and 0 bases from J, with 12 bases between. CDR3 coding DNA: TGCAGTGCCTCAGGGGAGGGAGCCAAAAACATTCAGTACTTC. This translates into CSASGEGAKNIQYF.

CDR3 loop: CASSSLGATYNEQFF. The CDR3 nucleotides are TGTGCCAGTAGCTCCCTAGGTGCTACTTACAATGAGCAGTTCTTC. The chain carries TRBV19 and TRBJ2-1, with unresolved D. Trimming left V 6 bases short and J 4 bases short, with 16 bases between. The CDR3 runs 15 residues. Germline CDR1 and CDR2: LNHDA and SQIVND (reference sequence). Combining the CDR3 with reference TRBV19 and TRBJ2-1 gives the whole variable domain DGGITQSPKYLFRKEGQNVTLSCEQNLNHDAMYWYRQDPGQGLRLIYYSQIVNDFQKGDIAEGYSVSREKKESFPLTVTSAQKNPTAFYLCASSSLGATYNEQFFGPGTRLTVL.

The chain recombines TRBV5-6 with TRBJ2-7, with D uncertain. Trimming shortened V by 9 bases and J by 6 bases, and 10 bases separated the two germline ends. This CDR3 region has 10 residues. The germline V gene has CDR1 SGHDT and CDR2 YYEEEE. The CDR3 DNA follows: TGTGCCAACCTGGAGTCCGAGCAGTACTTC. It specifies CANLESEQYF.

This clonotype has a count of ten or more. The chain links TRBV28 to TRBJ2-3, with 10 bases fitting TRBD2. Per the germline V gene, CDR1 is MDHEN and CDR2 is SYDVKM. This CDR3 is built from 17 residues. V trimming: 4 bases; J trimming: 2 bases; junction bases outside the gene matches: 9. The CDR3 sequence: CASSSPLGTSDTDTQYF. The DNA of the CDR3 is TGTGCCAGCAGTTCCCCTTTGGGGACTAGCGACACAGATACGCAGTATTTT.

This chain joins TRBV6-6 and TRBJ2-7; D might be TRBD2 (5 bases). Trimming shortened V by 8 bases and J by 0 bases, and 8 bases separated the two germline ends. The CDR3 covers 12 residues. Per the germline V gene, CDR1 is MNHNY and CDR2 is SVGAGI (reference sequence). As DNA, the CDR3 is TGTGCCAGCGGGAGTAGCTCCTACGAGCAGTACTTC. Protein: CASGSSSYEQYF.

The chain links TRBV5-1 to TRBJ2-5; 7 bases match TRBD1. Germline loops: CDR1 SGHRS, CDR2 YFSETQ. With 4 bases clipped from V and 4 bases from J, the junction kept 4 bases outside the gene matches. The CDR3 is 13 amino acids. CDR3 sequence: CASSGGQIETQYF. The DNA for the CDR3 is TGCGCCAGCAGCGGGGGACAGATAGAGACCCAGTACTTC.

There are a few counts of this clonotype. The chain employs TRBV4-3 and TRBJ2-3; 8 bases are a match to TRBD2. This CDR3 has 17 amino acids. Germline loops: CDR1 LGHNA, CDR2 YSLEER. Trimming at V came to 0 bases and at J to 4 bases, leaving 9 bases not matched to a gene. CDR3 coding DNA: TGCGCCAGCAGCCAAGATCTAGCGGGTCTTGACCCAGATACGCAGTATTTT. Translating gives CASSQDLAGLDPDTQYF.

The chain is built from TRBV21-1 and TRBJ2-5; TRBD2 is the table's D call, not checked against the DNA. TRBV21-1 corresponds to a pseudogene. The length of the CDR3 is 22 residues. The CDR3 DNA reads as TGTGCCAGCAGCAAAGAAGCGAGAACCGGGACTAGCGGGAGGGCCCTCGGAAAGACCCAGTACTTC. Translation gives CASSKEARTGTSGRALGKTQYF.

V and J are TRBV3-1 and TRBJ1-6; tentative D call: TRBD1 (5 bases). V was cut by 3 bases and J by 7 bases, with 13 bases left in between. This CDR3 is 15 amino acids long. CDR1 LGHDT and CDR2 YNNKEL come from the germline V gene (reference sequence). The CDR3 nucleotides are TGTGCCAGCAGCCAGGAAGACAGAAAGAATTCACCCCTCCACTTT. It is translated as CASSQEDRKNSPLHF.

This rearrangement joins TRBV18 to TRBJ2-5; D ambiguous. The germline CDR1 and CDR2 sequences are KGHSH and LQKENI. Deletions cut 2 bases from V and 4 bases from J, with 5 bases between. The length of the CDR3 is 12 residues. The DNA for the CDR3 is TGTGCCAGCTCACCAGGACCAGAGACCCAGTACTTC. Protein: CASSPGPETQYF.

For the CDR3, the DNA is TGTGCCAGCAGCCCAACCGGGACGGCTAACTATGGCTACACCTTC. It codes for CASSPTGTANYGYTF. This rearrangement joins TRBV9 to TRBJ1-2; maybe TRBD1 (5 bases). The ends were cut back, 4 bases at V and 0 bases at J, with 13 bases in the middle. The germline gives CDR1 SGDLS, CDR2 YYNGEE. There are 15 residues in the CDR3. The complete variable domain, with remaining parts taken from reference TRBV9 and TRBJ1-2, reads DSGVTQTPKHLITATGQRVTLRCSPRSGDLSVYWYQQSLDQGLQFLIQYYNGEERAKGNILERFSAQQFPDLHSELNLSSLELGDSALYFCASSPTGTANYGYTFGSGTRLTVV.

The rearrangement links TRBV7-2 to TRBJ2-5; weak D call: TRBD2 (5 bases). This CDR3 has 15 residues. The germline gives CDR1 SGHTA, CDR2 FQGNSA. Trimming stripped 2 bases from V and 5 bases from J, with 15 bases between. CDR3 nucleotide sequence: TGTGCCAGCAGCTTAAAGGCAGCTAGCAGGGAGACCCAGTACTTC. This gives the protein CASSLKAASRETQYF.

This clonotype was detected only a few times. The chain carries TRBV29-1 and TRBJ1-1; D uncertain. Germline V gives CDR1 SQVTM, CDR2 ANQGSEA. V dropped 3 bases and J dropped 5 bases, with 7 bases sitting between them. CDR3 length equals 11 residues. CDR3 sequence: CSVDGGTEAFF. CDR3 bases: TGCAGCGTTGACGGTGGGACTGAAGCTTTCTTT.

This clonotype was seen only a few times. The V gene is TRBV9, the J gene TRBJ1-6; D is perhaps TRBD1 (6 bases). Trimming shortened V by 4 bases and J by 3 bases, and 8 bases separated the two germline ends. The germline gives CDR1 SGDLS, CDR2 YYNGEE. The CDR3 loop spans 14 amino acids. The CDR3 spells CASSSQGYNSPLHF. Written as DNA, the CDR3 is TGTGCCAGCAGCTCACAGGGCTATAATTCACCCCTCCACTTT.

There are a few counts of this clonotype. The chain couples TRBV5-1 to TRBJ2-5; 7 nucleotides agree with TRBD1. This CDR3 is 14 amino acids long. CDR1 and CDR2 (germline): SGHRS, YFSETQ. V gave up 7 bases and J gave up 3 bases; unmatched junction bases: 9. The CDR3 DNA sequence: TGCGCCAGCCGGAATGGACAGGTGAAAGAGACCCAGTACTTC. This sequence encodes CASRNGQVKETQYF.

This chain connects TRBV2 to TRBJ2-3; the D is unclear. The CDR3 is 11 residues long. Germline CDR1 reads SNHLY; CDR2 reads FYNNEI. Trimming took off 2 bases at V and 4 bases at J, with 1 base between the two ends. The CDR3 here is CASSESDTQYF. CDR3 coding DNA: TGTGCCAGCAGTGAATCAGATACGCAGTATTTT.

As regards this clonotype: Germline is not matched at one junction end, which may reflect a read error. This rearrangement joins TRBV9 to TRBJ2-1; 7 bases are a match to TRBD2. The CDR3 is 14 residues long. The germline CDR1 and CDR2 sequences are SGDLS and YYNGEE. The CDR3: CSSSRAGSYNEQFF. The CDR3 coding sequence is TGTTCCAGCAGCCGAGCGGGGTCCTACAATGAGCAGTTCTTC.

This clonotype occurred a few times. The rearrangement joins TRBV20-1 to TRBJ2-7; a weak D match, TRBD2 (5 bases). Trimming stripped 2 bases from V and 0 bases from J, with 17 bases between. CDR1 and CDR2 from the germline V gene are DFQATT and SNEGSKA (reference sequence). The length of the CDR3 is 16 residues. The chain's CDR3 is CSARPSGSASSYEQYF. The CDR3 nucleotides read TGCAGTGCTAGACCCTCAGGTAGCGCTAGCTCCTACGAGCAGTACTTC.

This clonotype appeared many times. For the CDR3, the DNA is TGTGCCATCAGTGGGACTAGCGGGAGGGTAGATACGCAGTATTTT. This gives the protein CAISGTSGRVDTQYF. J is TRBJ2-3 and V is TRBV10-3; 15 bases agree with TRBD2. Looked up from germline, CDR1 is ENHRY and CDR2 is SYGVKD. This CDR3 comprises 15 residues. The trim removed 4 bases at V and 5 bases at J, leaving 1 base unmatched.